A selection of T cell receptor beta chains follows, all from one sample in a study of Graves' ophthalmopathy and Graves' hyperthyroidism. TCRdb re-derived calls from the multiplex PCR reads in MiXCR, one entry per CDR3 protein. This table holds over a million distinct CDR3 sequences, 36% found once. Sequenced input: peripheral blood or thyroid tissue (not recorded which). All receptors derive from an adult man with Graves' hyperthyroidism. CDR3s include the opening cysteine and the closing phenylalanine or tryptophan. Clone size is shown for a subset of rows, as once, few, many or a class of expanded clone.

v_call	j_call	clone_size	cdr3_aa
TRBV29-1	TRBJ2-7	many	CSVGLGSGSYEQYF
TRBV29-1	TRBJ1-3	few	CSVVRFAVNTIYF
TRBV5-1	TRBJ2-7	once	CASSLGLTRYEQYF
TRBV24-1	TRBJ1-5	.	CATSSRGNPGTAVSNQPQHF
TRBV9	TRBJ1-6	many	CASSVAIGDSPLHF
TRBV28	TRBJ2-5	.	CARDRVETQYF
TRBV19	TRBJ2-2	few	CASSIVAGLLNTGELFF
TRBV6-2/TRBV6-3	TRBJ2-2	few	CASNRPGVTGELFF
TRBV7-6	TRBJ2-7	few	CASSSLAGDYEIYEQYF
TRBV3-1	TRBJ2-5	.	CASSQIRSGETQYF
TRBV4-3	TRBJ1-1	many	CASSQDRNLNTEAFF
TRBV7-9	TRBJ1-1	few	CAWSDDDPGQGKAEAFF
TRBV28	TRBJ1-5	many	CASSLGEEYSNQPQHF
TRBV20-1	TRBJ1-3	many	CSAPTDSGNTIYF
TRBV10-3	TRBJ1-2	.	CAISERQGGDGYTF
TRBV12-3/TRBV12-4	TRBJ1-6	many	CASSLQRMNNSPLHF
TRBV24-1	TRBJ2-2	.	CATSEPGLAANTGELFF
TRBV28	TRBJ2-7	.	CASMAYEQYF
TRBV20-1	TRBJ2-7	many	CSSRSYEQYF
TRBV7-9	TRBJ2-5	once	CASKLVPGQGETQYF